The 25 T cell receptor beta chains reported below all come from one sample, sequenced in a study of control samples from healthy donors and cancer patients. Assay used: immunoSEQ multiplex PCR; TCRdb lists only in-frame clones, some missing. The repertoire holds more than 75,000 clones, with 65% to 85% as singletons. The sample was PBMCs. The receptors come from a man between 65 and 79 years old with lung cancer.

The CDR3 coding sequence is TGTGCCAGCAGTGACGCCGGACAGGGATCCAACACCGGGGAGCTGTTTTTT. It translates to CASSDAGQGSNTGELFF. The V and J genes are TRBV6-1 and TRBJ2-2; 8 positions match TRBD1. Germline V gene sequence: CDR1 MNHNS, CDR2 SASEGT. With V trimmed by 3 bases and J by 2 bases, 8 bases remained unmatched. The CDR3 has 17 residues.

The genes are TRBV9 and TRBJ2-3; 11 nucleotides line up with TRBD2. Germline V gives CDR1 SGDLS, CDR2 YYNGEE. V trimming: 0 bases; J trimming: 3 bases; junction bases outside the gene matches: 9. The CDR3 covers 18 residues. The CDR3 reads CASSVDIAGGLLTDTQYF. In nucleotides, the CDR3 is TGTGCCAGCAGCGTAGACATAGCGGGGGGGCTGTTAACAGATACGCAGTATTTT.

The DNA for the CDR3 is TGTGCCAGCAATCACTATGGCTACACCTTC. This translates into CASNHYGYTF. This chain links TRBV28 with TRBJ1-2; D gene ambiguous. Per the germline V gene, CDR1 is MDHEN and CDR2 is SYDVKM. Between the trimmed V and J ends, which lost 7 bases and 3 bases, there was a span of 3 bases. The CDR3 consists of 10 residues.

The chain uses TRBV9 and TRBJ2-3; 9 bases are shared with TRBD1. The CDR3 is 17 amino acids. Per germline, CDR1 SGDLS and CDR2 YYNGEE. V lost 1 base, J lost 6 bases, and 12 bases stayed unmatched. The CDR3 loop is CASSVTGGVQGDDTQYF. In nucleotides, the CDR3 is TGTGCCAGCAGCGTAACAGGGGGCGTACAGGGGGATGATACGCAGTATTTT.

The rearrangement joins TRBV9 to TRBJ2-7; 7 bases agree with TRBD1. Germline CDR1 SGDLS, CDR2 YYNGEE. The CDR3 consists of 14 residues. V lost 4 bases to trimming and J lost 3 bases; unmatched junction nucleotides: 7. The DNA of the CDR3 is TGTGCCAGCAGCCCCCGGACAGGCAACTACGAGCAGTACTTC. Residues: CASSPRTGNYEQYF.

This chain connects TRBV6-2 or TRBV6-3 to TRBJ1-5; TRBD1 aligns across 7 bases. Trimming at V came to 5 bases and at J to 0 bases, leaving 13 bases not matched to a gene. This CDR3 region has 18 residues. CDR1 is MNHEY, CDR2 SVGEGT, per germline. CDR3 bases: TGTGCCAGCAGTAAACTCACCCGGGACAGCTATAGCAATCAGCCCCAGCATTTT. Translating gives CASSKLTRDSYSNQPQHF.

The chain employs TRBV9 and TRBJ2-3; D uncertain. V was clipped by 2 bases and J by 6 bases, with 10 bases between them. Germline CDR1 SGDLS, CDR2 YYNGEE. The CDR3 covers 13 residues. The CDR3 here is CASSVFGSDTQYF. DNA of the CDR3: TGTGCCAGCAGCGTTTTCGGTTCCGATACGCAGTATTTT.

This clone was detected once. CDR3 coding DNA: TGCGCCAGCAGCTTGACTCAGGGGCCCCGGGGCAAAGATACGCAGTATTTT. Amino acids: CASSLTQGPRGKDTQYF. The V and J genes are TRBV5-1 and TRBJ2-3, with D possibly being TRBD1 (6 bases). CDR3 length: 17 residues. Trimming removed 1 base at V and 5 bases at J, with 20 bases between. The germline V gene encodes CDR1 SGHRS and CDR2 YFSETQ.

V usage is TRBV6-5 and J usage is TRBJ1-2; TRBD1 aligns across 8 bases. Germline CDR1 MNHEY, CDR2 SVGAGI. This CDR3 spans 15 amino acids. Trimming at V came to 2 bases and at J to 4 bases, leaving 6 bases not matched to a gene. CDR3 protein: CASSYGGGQGYGYTF. CDR3 DNA: TGTGCCAGCAGTTACGGGGGCGGACAGGGCTATGGCTACACCTTC.

The chain combines TRBV14 with TRBJ2-5; TRBD1 agrees at 8 bases. This CDR3 is built from 16 residues. V trimming: 1 base; J trimming: 1 base; junction bases outside the gene matches: 5. The V gene's germline CDR1 is SGHDN and CDR2 FVKESK. CDR3 loop: CASSQVRRGLQETQYF. The CDR3 region has the DNA TGTGCCAGCAGCCAAGTTCGCAGGGGGCTCCAAGAGACCCAGTACTTC.

In this sample, this clone turned up a few times. The chain has TRBV5-4 and TRBJ2-1, with 8 bases identical to TRBD2. The germline gives CDR1 SGHNT, CDR2 YYREEE (reference sequence). V gave up 4 bases and J gave up 1 base; unmatched junction bases: 4. The CDR3 is made up of 15 amino acids. The CDR3 sequence is CASSLSGVSYNEQFF. In DNA form, the CDR3 reads TGTGCCAGCAGCCTTAGCGGGGTGTCCTACAATGAGCAGTTCTTC.

The V gene is TRBV12-3 or TRBV12-4, the J gene TRBJ2-3, with unresolved D. The CDR3 loop spans 10 amino acids. Between the trimmed V and J ends, which lost 5 bases and 7 bases, there was a span of 4 bases. The CDR3 sequence is CASSTYTQYF. CDR3 coding DNA: TGTGCCAGCAGTACCTATACGCAGTATTTT.

V and J are TRBV24-1 and TRBJ2-3; no reliable D call. Germline loops: CDR1 KGHDR, CDR2 SFDVKD. V lost 6 bases and J lost 4, with 7 bases in between. This CDR3 comprises 12 residues. The CDR3 DNA reads as TGTGCCACCAGTAATGAAGCAGATACGCAGTATTTT. Translated, it gives CATSNEADTQYF.

The chain recombines TRBV2 with TRBJ1-2, with D perhaps matching TRBD1 (5 bases). There are 11 residues in the CDR3. The germline CDR1 and CDR2 sequences are SNHLY and FYNNEI. V lost 7 bases and J lost 3, with 6 bases in between. In nucleotides, the CDR3 is TGTGCCAGCACCAGGGACTATGGCTACACCTTC. Translating gives CASTRDYGYTF.

The gene calls are TRBV4-3 and TRBJ2-7, with D possibly matching TRBD1 (6 bases). The germline gives CDR1 LGHNA, CDR2 YSLEER. The V gene lost 0 bases and the J gene lost 4 bases, with 19 bases spanning the gap. This CDR3 spans 17 amino acids. This chain's CDR3 is CASSQETTDSPGYEQYF. The CDR3 DNA reads TGCGCCAGCAGCCAAGAAACCACGGACAGCCCGGGGTACGAGCAGTACTTC.

The V gene is TRBV30, the J gene TRBJ1-2; TRBD1 matches 7 bases. The CDR3 covers 14 residues. V gave up 2 bases and J gave up 1 base; unmatched junction bases: 4. Looked up from germline, CDR1 is GTSNPN and CDR2 is SVGIG (reference sequence). CDR3 region: CAWSLQGYNYGYTF. The CDR3 bases are TGTGCCTGGAGTTTACAGGGGTATAACTATGGCTACACCTTC.

The sample holds one count of this clone. The chain uses TRBV7-2 and TRBJ2-7, with 8 bases aligning to TRBD2. V was clipped by 6 bases and J by 1 base; unmatched bases: 8. This CDR3 contains 15 residues. Looked up from germline, CDR1 is SGHTA and CDR2 is FQGNSA. CDR3: CASRPNRGGSYEQYF. CDR3 sequence (DNA): TGTGCCAGCAGACCCAACCGCGGGGGGTCCTACGAGCAGTACTTC.

The chain recombines TRBV6-1 with TRBJ2-1; perhaps TRBD1 as D (6 bases). CDR1 MNHNS and CDR2 SASEGT come from the germline V gene. The ends were cut back, 0 bases at V and 0 bases at J, with 15 bases in the middle. The CDR3 has 18 residues. Here the CDR3 DNA reads TGTGCCAGCAGTGAAGCGGTACACCGACAGGCCTCCTACAATGAGCAGTTCTTC. Amino acid sequence: CASSEAVHRQASYNEQFF.

The gene calls are TRBV5-1 and TRBJ1-1; D remains unclear. The germline V gene encodes CDR1 SGHRS and CDR2 YFSETQ. This CDR3 comprises 11 residues. V gave up 2 bases and J gave up 4 bases, with 3 bases separating them. CDR3 region: CASSLGTEAFF. The CDR3 coding sequence is TGCGCCAGCAGCTTAGGCACTGAAGCTTTCTTT.

The chain is built from TRBV28 and TRBJ1-1; 9 bases align to TRBD1. The CDR3 extends over 14 amino acids. Looked up from germline, CDR1 is MDHEN and CDR2 is SYDVKM. Trimming cost V 4 bases and J 3 bases; bases outside gene matches: 3. CDR3 sequence reads: CASSSTGGYTEAFF. The CDR3 DNA sequence: TGTGCCAGCAGTTCGACAGGGGGTTACACTGAAGCTTTCTTT.

This chain links TRBV11-2 with TRBJ2-5; D may be TRBD2 (5 bases). This CDR3 region has 13 residues. V was shortened by 0 bases and J by 8 bases, with 10 bases between the two germline ends. Germline loops: CDR1 SGHAT, CDR2 FQNNGV. CDR3 sequence (DNA): TGTGCCAGCAGCTTAGATCATGAGGGAACCCAGTACTTC. Protein sequence: CASSLDHEGTQYF.

The chain joins TRBV6-5 to TRBJ2-5; the D gene could be TRBD1 or TRBD2 (5 bases each). V was clipped by 7 bases and J by 7 bases, with 22 bases between them. Germline V gene sequence: CDR1 MNHEY, CDR2 SVGAGI. The CDR3 runs to 15 residues. CDR3 sequence: CASTRTSGTVGTQYF. In nucleotides, the CDR3 is TGTGCCAGCACTCGGACTTCCGGGACCGTGGGGACCCAGTACTTC.

V gene TRBV2 combines with J gene TRBJ2-1; TRBD1 aligns across 9 bases. Germline V gene lookup returns CDR1 SNHLY and CDR2 FYNNEI. The CDR3 spans 15 residues. Trimming cost V 10 bases and J 8 bases; bases outside gene matches: 15. CDR3 bases: TGTGCCACCAGGAGACAGGGGGGCTCTTATGATGAGCAGTTCTTC. Protein sequence: CATRRQGGSYDEQFF.

This clone appeared once. The chain couples TRBV3-1 (or the pseudogene TRBV3-2) to TRBJ2-7, with 9 bases matching TRBD1. Germline values: CDR1 LGHDT, CDR2 YNNKEL (reference sequence). V lost 2 bases to trimming and J lost 5 bases; unmatched junction nucleotides: 7. This CDR3 comprises 15 residues. The CDR3 DNA sequence: TGTGCCAGCAGCCAACCCGGGACAGGGTCCAACGAGCAGTACTTC. It translates to CASSQPGTGSNEQYF.

The V and J genes are TRBV6-1 and TRBJ2-7; 12 bases fit TRBD1. CDR1 and CDR2 from the germline V gene are MNHNS and SASEGT. The V segment lost 0 bases and the J segment 5 bases; nucleotides outside the gene matches: 2. CDR3 length: 15 amino acids. CDR3 sequence (DNA): TGTGCCAGCAGTGAAGCGGGGACAGGGGGCAACGAGCAGTACTTC. Its protein is CASSEAGTGGNEQYF.